Listed below are T cell receptor beta chains from one sample, sequenced in a study of PD-L1 blockade in urothelial cancer. Sequenced by immunoSEQ multiplex PCR; TCRdb stores in-frame clones only, minus some. The data show tens of thousands of clones, 82% seen once. This material consisted of PBMCs, taken around atezolizumab (anti-PD-L1) treatment. These receptor sequences come from a man between 65 and 85 years old with urothelial cancer. Both conserved end residues are part of each CDR3. The D gene is left open where the match is weak. Expanded clones are given a class, and other clones once, few, many or no size at all.

d_gene	len	v_gene	abundance	j_gene	CDR3nt	CDR3aa
-	15	TRBV7-2	once	TRBJ1-4	TGTGCCAGCAGGCCTCCGGGAGGGATTAATGAAAAACTGTTTTTT	CASRPPGGINEKLFF
-	14	TRBV11-3	-	TRBJ2-5	TGTGCCAGCAGCTTAGGTGCGGGGAGTGAGACCCAGTACTTC	CASSLGAGSETQYF
-	15	TRBV4-3	-	TRBJ1-1	TGCGCCAGCAGCCAGGCCCCGCGAGGGAACACTGAAGCTTTCTTT	CASSQAPRGNTEAFF
-	13	TRBV6-6	-	TRBJ2-3	TGTGCCAGCAGTTACCAGAAAACAGATACGCAGTATTTT	CASSYQKTDTQYF
-	13	TRBV2	-	TRBJ2-1	TGTGCCAGCAACGGGGGTCCAATCAATGAGCAGTTCTTC	CASNGGPINEQFF
-	17	TRBV7-8	-	TRBJ2-1	TGTGCCAGCAGCTTCTTGACTCGCACGAGCTCCTACAATGAGCAGTTCTTC	CASSFLTRTSSYNEQFF
-	12	TRBV19	-	TRBJ2-3	TGTGCCAGTAGTCTCAGCACAGATACGCAGTATTTT	CASSLSTDTQYF
TRBD2	12	TRBV29-1	-	TRBJ2-5	TGCAGCGCAATAGCGGGGGTGGAGACCCAGTACTTC	CSAIAGVETQYF
TRBD2	11	TRBV7-9	-	TRBJ2-5	TGTGCCAGCAGCCCGCGGGAGGCCCAGTACTTC	CASSPREAQYF
TRBD2	14	TRBV5-1	-	TRBJ2-3	TGCGCCAGCAGGCGGGGGATTAGCACAGATACGCAGTATTTT	CASRRGISTDTQYF
-	12	TRBV4-3	-	TRBJ1-6	TGCGCCAGCGTCCAAAGGGGTTCACCCCTCCACTTT	CASVQRGSPLHF
-	17	TRBV27	-	TRBJ2-7	TGTGCCAGCAGTTTAAAACGGAGTGGTTTAGGAGGCGACGAGCAGTACTTC	CASSLKRSGLGGDEQYF
TRBD1	16	TRBV7-3	once	TRBJ1-6	TGTGCCAGCAGCCTACTCGGACAGGCAGATAATTCACCCCTCCACTTT	CASSLLGQADNSPLHF
-	14	TRBV6-6	-	TRBJ1-1	TGTGCCTCTAGGAGGGAGGGAGGCAGCACTGAAGCTTTCTTT	CASRREGGSTEAFF
-	12	TRBV2	-	TRBJ2-1	TGTGCCAGCACTTCGACGGGGAATGAGCAGTTCTTC	CASTSTGNEQFF
TRBD1	14	TRBV28	-	TRBJ1-1	TGTGCCAGCCTAAGGGCAGGGGGTAACACTGAAGCTTTCTTT	CASLRAGGNTEAFF